What follows describes a single T cell receptor (beta chain). The antigen is unknown. The method was immunoSEQ multiplex PCR; TCRdb's version includes in-frame clones alone and lacks a portion of them. The table has 300,000 to 450,000 clones, 70% to 90% seen once. This sample stems from a study of cytomegalovirus exposure and HLA in healthy donors. Findings of the study overall: A list of about 160 TCR beta chains associated with cytomegalovirus was given. A later analysis found first-cohort TCR clusters tended to co-occur in the 110 or so validation repertoires.

Trimming left V 5 bases short and J 6 bases short, with 14 bases between. This CDR3 region has 14 residues. The germline V gene has CDR1 MNHNY and CDR2 SVGAGI (reference sequence). The sequence came from a young woman in good health and CMV-seronegative. This chain uses TRBV6-6 with TRBJ2-1; tentatively, D is TRBD2 (6 bases). Sequencing was carried out using PBMCs. The CDR3 DNA is TGTGCCAGCAGTCCCTTAGCGGACCTCAATGAGCAGTTCTTC. It is translated as CASSPLADLNEQFF.